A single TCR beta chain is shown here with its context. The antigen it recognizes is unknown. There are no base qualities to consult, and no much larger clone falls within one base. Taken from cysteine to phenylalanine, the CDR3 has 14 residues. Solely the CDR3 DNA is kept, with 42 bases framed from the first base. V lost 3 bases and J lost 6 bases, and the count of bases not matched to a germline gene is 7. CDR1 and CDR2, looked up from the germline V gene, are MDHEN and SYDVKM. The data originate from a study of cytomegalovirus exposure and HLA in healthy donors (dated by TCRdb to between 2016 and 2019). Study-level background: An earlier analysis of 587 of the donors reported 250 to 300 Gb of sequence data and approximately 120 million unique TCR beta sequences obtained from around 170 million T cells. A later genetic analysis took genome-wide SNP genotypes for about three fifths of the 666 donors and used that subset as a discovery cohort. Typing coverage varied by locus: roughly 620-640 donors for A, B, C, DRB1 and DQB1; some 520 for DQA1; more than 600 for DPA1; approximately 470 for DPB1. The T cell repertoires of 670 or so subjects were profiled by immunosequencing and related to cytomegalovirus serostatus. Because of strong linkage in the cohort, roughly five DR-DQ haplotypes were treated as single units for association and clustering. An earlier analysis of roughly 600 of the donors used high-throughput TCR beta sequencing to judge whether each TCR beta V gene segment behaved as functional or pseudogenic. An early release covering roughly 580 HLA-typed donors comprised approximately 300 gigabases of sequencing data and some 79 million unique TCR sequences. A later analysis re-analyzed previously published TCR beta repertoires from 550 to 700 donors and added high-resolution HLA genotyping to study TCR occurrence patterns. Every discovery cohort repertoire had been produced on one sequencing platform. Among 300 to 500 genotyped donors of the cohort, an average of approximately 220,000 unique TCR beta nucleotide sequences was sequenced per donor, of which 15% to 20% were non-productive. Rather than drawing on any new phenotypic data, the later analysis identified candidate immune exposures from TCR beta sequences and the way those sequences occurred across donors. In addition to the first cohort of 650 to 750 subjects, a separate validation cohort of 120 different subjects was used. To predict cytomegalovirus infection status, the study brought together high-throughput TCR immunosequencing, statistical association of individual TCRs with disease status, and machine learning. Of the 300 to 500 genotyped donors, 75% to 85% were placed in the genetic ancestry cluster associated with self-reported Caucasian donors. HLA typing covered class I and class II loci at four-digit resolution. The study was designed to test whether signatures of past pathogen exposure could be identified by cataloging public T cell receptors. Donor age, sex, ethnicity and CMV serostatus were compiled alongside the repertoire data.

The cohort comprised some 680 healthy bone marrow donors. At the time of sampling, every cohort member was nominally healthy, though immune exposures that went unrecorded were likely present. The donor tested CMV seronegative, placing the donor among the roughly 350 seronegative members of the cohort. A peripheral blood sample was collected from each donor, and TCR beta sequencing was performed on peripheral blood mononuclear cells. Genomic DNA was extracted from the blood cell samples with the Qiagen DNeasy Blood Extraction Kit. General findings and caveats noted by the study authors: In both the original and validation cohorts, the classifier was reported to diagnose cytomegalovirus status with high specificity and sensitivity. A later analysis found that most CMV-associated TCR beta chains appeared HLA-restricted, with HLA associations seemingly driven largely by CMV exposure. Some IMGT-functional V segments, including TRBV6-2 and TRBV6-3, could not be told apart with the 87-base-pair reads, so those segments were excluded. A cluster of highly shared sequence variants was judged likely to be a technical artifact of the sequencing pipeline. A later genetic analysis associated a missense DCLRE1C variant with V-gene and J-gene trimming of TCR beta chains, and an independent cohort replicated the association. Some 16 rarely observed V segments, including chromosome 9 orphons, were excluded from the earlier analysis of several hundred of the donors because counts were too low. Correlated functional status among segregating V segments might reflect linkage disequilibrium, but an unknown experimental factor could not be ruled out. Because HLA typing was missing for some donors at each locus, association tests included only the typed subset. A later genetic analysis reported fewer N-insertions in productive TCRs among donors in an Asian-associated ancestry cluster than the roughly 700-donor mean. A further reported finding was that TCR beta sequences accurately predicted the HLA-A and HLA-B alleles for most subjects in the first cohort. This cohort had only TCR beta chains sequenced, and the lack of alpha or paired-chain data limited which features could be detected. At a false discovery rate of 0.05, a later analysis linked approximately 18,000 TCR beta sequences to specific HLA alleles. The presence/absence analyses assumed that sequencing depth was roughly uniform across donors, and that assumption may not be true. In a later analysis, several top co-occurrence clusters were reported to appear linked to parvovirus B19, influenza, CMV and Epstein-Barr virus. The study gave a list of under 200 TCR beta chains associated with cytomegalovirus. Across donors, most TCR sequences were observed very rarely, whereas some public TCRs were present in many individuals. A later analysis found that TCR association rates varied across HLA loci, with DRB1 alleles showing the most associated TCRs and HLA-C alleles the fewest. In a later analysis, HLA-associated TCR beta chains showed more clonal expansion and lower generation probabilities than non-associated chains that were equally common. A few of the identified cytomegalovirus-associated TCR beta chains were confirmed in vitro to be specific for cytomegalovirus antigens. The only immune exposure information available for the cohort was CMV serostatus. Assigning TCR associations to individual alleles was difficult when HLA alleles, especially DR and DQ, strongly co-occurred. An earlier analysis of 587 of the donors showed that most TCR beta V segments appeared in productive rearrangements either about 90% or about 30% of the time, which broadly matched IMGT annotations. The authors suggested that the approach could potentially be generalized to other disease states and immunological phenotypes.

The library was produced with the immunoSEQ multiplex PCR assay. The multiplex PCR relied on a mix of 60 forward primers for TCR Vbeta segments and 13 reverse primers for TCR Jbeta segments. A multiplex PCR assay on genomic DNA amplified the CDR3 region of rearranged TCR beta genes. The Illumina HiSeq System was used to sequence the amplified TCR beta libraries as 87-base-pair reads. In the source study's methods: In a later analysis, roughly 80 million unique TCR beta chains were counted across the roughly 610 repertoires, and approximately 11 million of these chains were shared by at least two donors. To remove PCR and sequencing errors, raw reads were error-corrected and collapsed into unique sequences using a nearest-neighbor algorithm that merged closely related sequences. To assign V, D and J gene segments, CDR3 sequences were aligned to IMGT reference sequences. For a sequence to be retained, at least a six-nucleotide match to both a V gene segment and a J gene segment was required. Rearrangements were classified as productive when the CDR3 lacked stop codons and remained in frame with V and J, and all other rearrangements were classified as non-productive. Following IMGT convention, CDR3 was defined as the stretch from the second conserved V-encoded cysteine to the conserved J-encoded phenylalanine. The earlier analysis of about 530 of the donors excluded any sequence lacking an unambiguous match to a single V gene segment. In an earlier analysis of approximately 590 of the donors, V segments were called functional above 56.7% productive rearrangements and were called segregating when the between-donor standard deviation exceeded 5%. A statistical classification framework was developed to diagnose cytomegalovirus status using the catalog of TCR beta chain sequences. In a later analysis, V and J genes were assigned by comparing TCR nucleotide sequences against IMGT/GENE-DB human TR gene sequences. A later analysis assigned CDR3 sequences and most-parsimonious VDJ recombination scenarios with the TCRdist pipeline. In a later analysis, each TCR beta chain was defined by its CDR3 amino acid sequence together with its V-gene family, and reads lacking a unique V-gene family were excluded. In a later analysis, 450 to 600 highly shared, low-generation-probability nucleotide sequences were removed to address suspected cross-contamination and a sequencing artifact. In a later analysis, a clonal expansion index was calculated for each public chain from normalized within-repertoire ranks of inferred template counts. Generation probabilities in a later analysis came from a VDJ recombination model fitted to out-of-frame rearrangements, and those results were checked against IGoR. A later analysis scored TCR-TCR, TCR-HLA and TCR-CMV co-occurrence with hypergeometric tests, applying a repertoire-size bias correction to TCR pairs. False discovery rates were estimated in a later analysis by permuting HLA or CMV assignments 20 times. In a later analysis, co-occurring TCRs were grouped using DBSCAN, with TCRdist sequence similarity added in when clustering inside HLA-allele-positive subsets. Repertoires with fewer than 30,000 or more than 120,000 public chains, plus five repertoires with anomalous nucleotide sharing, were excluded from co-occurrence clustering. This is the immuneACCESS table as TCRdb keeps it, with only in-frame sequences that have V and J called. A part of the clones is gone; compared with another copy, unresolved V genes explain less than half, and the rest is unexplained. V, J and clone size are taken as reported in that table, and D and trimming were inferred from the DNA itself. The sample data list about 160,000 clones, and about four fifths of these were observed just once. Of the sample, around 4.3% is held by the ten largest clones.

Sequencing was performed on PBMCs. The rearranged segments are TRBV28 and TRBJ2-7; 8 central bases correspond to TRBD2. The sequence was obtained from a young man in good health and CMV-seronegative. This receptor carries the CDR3 CASSFEREFLEQYF. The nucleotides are TGTGCCAGCAGTTTTGAGCGGGAGTTCCTCGAGCAGTACTTC.